These 21 T cell receptor beta chains share one sample of origin, sequenced in a study of T cell repertoires in cytomegalovirus infection. TCRdb re-called the reads through MiXCR, storing one row per CDR3 protein. The sample yields some 350,000 distinct CDR3 sequences, around 18% seen once. Sequenced sample: PBMCs. The receptors originated from a human donor in good health (CMV status not recorded). Some clones in this sample may be carry-over from other donors' samples.

This clonotype was seen only a few times. This rearrangement joins TRBV12-3 or TRBV12-4 to TRBJ1-4; D remains ambiguous. Trimming took off 5 bases at V and 0 bases at J, with 7 bases between the two ends. The CDR3 totals 14 residues. The CDR3 reads CASSSFATNEKLFF. DNA of the CDR3: TGTGCCAGCAGTAGTTTTGCAACTAATGAAAAACTGTTTTTT.

This clonotype was observed at least ten times. CDR3: CASTTGGSWNYGYTF. CDR3 in DNA: TGTGCCAGCACCACAGGGGGAAGTTGGAACTATGGCTACACCTTC. The chain carries TRBV7-2 and TRBJ1-2; 8 nucleotides match TRBD1. There are 15 residues in the CDR3. Unmatched junction bases numbered 9, after V lost 7 bases and J lost 2 bases. Germline V gene lookup returns CDR1 SGHTA and CDR2 FQGNSA.

This clonotype turned up a few times. The rearrangement joins TRBV20-1 to TRBJ1-5, with D possibly matching TRBD1 (5 bases). CDR1 and CDR2 from the germline V gene are DFQATT and SNEGSKA (reference sequence). The CDR3 consists of 13 residues. V was pared by 6 bases and J by 4 bases, with 13 bases between. Here the CDR3 DNA reads TGCAGTGCACAGGCGTCAGATAATCAGCCCCAGCATTTT. Protein product: CSAQASDNQPQHF.

The J gene is TRBJ1-5, the V gene TRBV6-1; perhaps TRBD1 as D (6 bases). The CDR3 totals 12 residues. V was shortened by 11 bases and J by 6 bases, with 14 bases between the two germline ends. The V gene's germline CDR1 is MNHNS and CDR2 SASEGT. CDR3 residues: CAARQAPQPQHF. The CDR3 DNA follows: TGTGCCGCCCGACAGGCTCCTCAGCCCCAGCATTTT.

The table lists this clonotype with a few counts. The CDR3 protein is CASRDRVNNQPQHF. In DNA, the CDR3 is TGTGCCAGTAGGGACAGGGTAAACAATCAGCCCCAGCATTTT. The chain is built from TRBV6-6 and TRBJ1-5, with 9 bases aligning to TRBD1. The CDR3 sequence is 14 residues long. J lost 3 bases, V lost 9 bases, and 6 bases had no gene match. Germline V gene data show CDR1 as MNHNY and CDR2 as SVGAGI (reference sequence).

The chain couples TRBV20-1 to TRBJ2-7; D possibly corresponds to TRBD1 (5 bases). Germline values: CDR1 DFQATT, CDR2 SNEGSKA (reference sequence). Trimming stripped 6 bases from V and 5 bases from J, with 17 bases between. CDR3 length equals 13 residues. The CDR3 here is CSARVDDLNEQYF. In DNA, the CDR3 is TGCAGTGCCAGGGTCGATGATCTCAACGAGCAGTACTTC.

This clonotype was counted a single time. A much larger clone differs from this one at a single base, so this may be a read error. This is likely a read error, given that the CDR3 carries no conserved phenylalanine or tryptophan at its end. The rearrangement links TRBV5-5 to TRBJ1-3; tentative D call: TRBD1 (5 bases). V was clipped by 2 bases and J by 2 bases, with 5 bases between them. Germline V gene sequence: CDR1 SGHKS, CDR2 YYEKEE (reference sequence). This CDR3 comprises 13 residues. The CDR3 sequence: CASSFRAGNTIYS. As DNA, the CDR3 is TGTGCCAGCAGCTTCAGGGCTGGAAACACCATATATTCT.

Many counts were recorded for this clonotype. The V gene is TRBV7-8, the J gene TRBJ2-1, with 8 bases matching TRBD2. Trimming took 4 bases from V and 4 from J; bases not matched to a gene: 6. This CDR3 spans 15 amino acids. CDR1 is SGHVS and CDR2 is FQNEAQ in the germline V gene. CDR3 protein: CASSSERGPYNEQFF. DNA for the CDR3: TGTGCCAGCAGCTCAGAGCGGGGGCCTTACAATGAGCAGTTCTTC.

V and J are TRBV2 and TRBJ2-2, with unresolved D. Germline loops: CDR1 SNHLY, CDR2 FYNNEI. CDR3 length: 11 amino acids. V was clipped by 4 bases and J by 11 bases, with 8 bases between them. CDR3 sequence reads: CASSVLGELFF. In DNA form, the CDR3 reads TGTGCCAGCAGTGTATTAGGAGAGCTGTTTTTT.

This clonotype was seen many times. The chain carries TRBV7-8 and TRBJ2-3; D uncertain. V lost 5 bases and J 1 base, leaving 13 bases between the germline ends. Germline CDR1 SGHVS, CDR2 FQNEAQ. This CDR3 is built from 15 residues. The CDR3 loop reads CASSPRRWGTDTQYF. DNA of the CDR3: TGTGCCAGCAGCCCGAGGAGATGGGGCACAGATACGCAGTATTTT.

This clonotype has at least ten counts. The rearrangement uses TRBV7-2 and TRBJ2-7; perhaps TRBD2 as D (5 bases). Trimming cost V 4 bases and J 3 bases, with 10 bases left between them. Germline CDR1 reads SGHTA; CDR2 reads FQGNSA. The CDR3 is made up of 13 amino acids. CDR3 amino acids: CASSSIASYEQYF. The CDR3 DNA reads as TGTGCCAGCAGCTCCATAGCGAGCTACGAGCAGTACTTC.

The chain carries TRBV6-5 and TRBJ1-1; the D gene is possibly TRBD1 (5 bases). This CDR3 comprises 13 residues. Germline lookup yields CDR1 MNHEY and CDR2 SVGAGI. Trimming took 0 bases from V and 4 from J, leaving 6 bases between them. The CDR3 loop is CASSYSTVTEAFF. DNA for the CDR3: TGTGCCAGCAGTTACTCGACAGTCACTGAAGCTTTCTTT.

The table lists this clonotype with many counts. The chain is built from TRBV7-2 and TRBJ2-5, with TRBD2 matching 13 bases. After removal of 5 bases from V and 5 bases from J, the junction contained 11 bases not matched to a gene. CDR3 length: 17 residues. From germline, CDR1 is SGHTA and CDR2 FQGNSA. This chain's CDR3 is CASSVLAGGVGSETQYF. The CDR3 nucleotides read TGTGCCAGCAGCGTACTAGCGGGAGGGGTCGGGTCGGAGACCCAGTACTTC.

This clonotype has only a few counts. The V and J genes are TRBV7-2 and TRBJ2-2, with D maybe TRBD2 (6 bases). The CDR3 spans 14 residues. Trimming left V 6 bases short and J 4 bases short, with 12 bases between. The germline V gene encodes CDR1 SGHTA and CDR2 FQGNSA. CDR3 nucleotide sequence: TGTGCCAGCAGTAGGGGACTTCTCACCGGGGAGCTGTTTTTT. Its protein is CASSRGLLTGELFF.

This clonotype was counted at least ten times. The genes are TRBV12-3 or TRBV12-4 and TRBJ1-5; D gene uncertain. The CDR3 is made up of 13 amino acids. Trimming pared 3 bases from V and 2 bases from J, leaving 5 bases between. The CDR3 reads CASSFRRNQPQHF. The CDR3 DNA reads as TGTGCCAGCAGTTTCAGGCGCAATCAGCCCCAGCATTTT.

J is TRBJ2-3 and V is TRBV20-1; the D gene is possibly TRBD2 (5 bases). CDR3 length equals 13 residues. CDR1 and CDR2 from the germline V gene are DFQATT and SNEGSKA (reference sequence). Trimming pared 5 bases from V and 5 bases from J, leaving 14 bases between. In DNA form, the CDR3 reads TGCAGTGCTCCGGACTTAAATCGAGATACGCAGTATTTT. This gives the protein CSAPDLNRDTQYF.

The sample holds many counts of this clonotype. V is TRBV7-2 and J is TRBJ1-2; 9 bases map to TRBD1. In germline, CDR1 is SGHTA, CDR2 FQGNSA. V gave up 5 bases and J gave up 8 bases; unmatched junction bases: 21. This CDR3 spans 18 amino acids. The CDR3 DNA reads as TGTGCCAGCAGCCCCCGGGGGGGGACAGGGTCCCTATTGAGAGGCTACACCTTC. As protein: CASSPRGGTGSLLRGYTF.

The J gene is TRBJ1-2, the V gene TRBV2; possible D gene TRBD1, 5 bases. The CDR3 totals 14 residues. The V end lost 5 bases, the J end lost 7 bases, and 17 bases lay between the germline ends. Germline V gene data show CDR1 as SNHLY and CDR2 as FYNNEI. CDR3 sequence reads: CASSSAYNRPGYTF. As DNA, the CDR3 is TGTGCCAGCAGTTCAGCCTACAACAGGCCTGGCTACACCTTC.

This clonotype turned up a few times. The V and J genes are TRBV5-4 and TRBJ2-5; a possible D gene is TRBD2 (5 bases). Trimming removed 4 bases at V and 3 bases at J, with 13 bases between. Germline values: CDR1 SGHNT, CDR2 YYREEE (reference sequence). CDR3 length: 14 residues. The CDR3 sequence is CASSDRRVKETQYF. The DNA for the CDR3 is TGTGCCAGCAGCGATCGGCGGGTGAAAGAGACCCAGTACTTC. The full variable domain, completed using reference TRBV5-4 and TRBJ2-5, is ETGVTQSPTHLIKTRGQQVTLRCSSQSGHNTVSWYQQALGQGPQFIFQYYREEENGRGNFPPRFSGLQFPNYSSELNVNALELDDSALYLCASSDRRVKETQYFGPGTRLLVL.

The chain couples TRBV4-3 to TRBJ2-3; 8 nucleotides match TRBD2. The V gene's germline CDR1 is LGHNA and CDR2 YSLEER. The CDR3 length is 17 residues. V lost 0 bases, J lost 3 bases, and 8 bases stayed unmatched. CDR3 sequence (DNA): TGCGCCAGCAGCCAAGAGGCTGTTCTAGCGGGTACAGATACGCAGTATTTT. Translated, it gives CASSQEAVLAGTDTQYF.

This sequence joins TRBV7-9 and TRBJ2-1, with a tentative D call TRBD1 (6 bases). Germline V CDR1 and CDR2: SEHNR, FQNEAQ (reference sequence). V was shortened by 4 bases and J by 4 bases, with 17 bases between the two germline ends. CDR3 size: 16 residues. CDR3 loop: CASSSPQGRPYNEQFF. CDR3 sequence (DNA): TGTGCCAGCAGCTCTCCTCAGGGGCGCCCATACAATGAGCAGTTCTTC. Drawing the rest from reference TRBV7-9 and TRBJ2-1, the complete variable domain is DTGVSQNPRHKITKRGQNVTFRCDPISEHNRLYWYRQTLGQGPEFLTYFQNEAQLEKSRLLSDRFSAERPKGSFSTLEIQRTEQGDSAMYLCASSSPQGRPYNEQFFGPGTRLTVL.